The table lists the clone carrying this T cell receptor beta chain with a count of one. Its antigen remains unidentified. TCRdb's table, derived via immunoSEQ multiplex PCR, lists solely in-frame clones and lacks some. Of more than 100,000 clones in the sample, 70% to 90% were seen once. This specimen belongs to a study of T cell responses to AZD1222 COVID-19 vaccine. Whole-study findings and limits: Breadth and depth of Spike-specific TCRs rose after two AZD1222 doses.

The V gene's germline CDR1 is SGHAT and CDR2 FQDESV (reference sequence). The CDR3 is 16 residues long. Trimming pared 3 bases from V and 6 bases from J, leaving 21 bases between. This rearrangement joins TRBV11-1 to TRBJ2-7; possibly TRBD1 or TRBD2 for D (5 bases each). Sequenced material: peripheral blood, taken on day 0 of AZD1222 vaccination. The source is an adult in good health. CDR3 DNA sequence: TGTGCCAGCAGCTTCGTTAGGGGAGCCCCCCGCGCCGAGCAGTACTTC. This codes for CASSFVRGAPRAEQYF.